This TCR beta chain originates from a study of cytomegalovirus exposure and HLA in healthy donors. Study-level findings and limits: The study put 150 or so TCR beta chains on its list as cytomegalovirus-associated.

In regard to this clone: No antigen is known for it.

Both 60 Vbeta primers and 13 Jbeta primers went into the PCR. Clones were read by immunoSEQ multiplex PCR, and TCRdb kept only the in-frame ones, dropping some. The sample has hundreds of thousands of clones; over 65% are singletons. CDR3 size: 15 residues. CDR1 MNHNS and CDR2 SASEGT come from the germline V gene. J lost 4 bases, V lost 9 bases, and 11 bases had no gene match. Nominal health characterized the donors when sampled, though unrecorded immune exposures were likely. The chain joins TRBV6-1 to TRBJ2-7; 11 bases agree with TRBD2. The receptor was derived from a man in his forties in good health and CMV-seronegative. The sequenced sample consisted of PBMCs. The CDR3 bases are TGTGCCAGTACGGGACTAGCGGCATTATTATACGAGCAGTACTTC. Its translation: CASTGLAALLYEQYF.